This T cell receptor beta chain originates from a study of identifying expanded T cells in peripheral blood. Study conclusions and caveats: Differentially abundant clones: roughly 1.2 between replicates, about 15 at two to three weeks, approximately 19 at four. Across healthy donors, higher total template counts meant significantly greater roughly 2-week count variance.

Concerning this clone itself: The target antigen is unknown.

The protocol was immunoSEQ multiplex PCR, while the TCRdb copy is restricted to in-frame clones and leaves out a portion. The sample contains around 100,000 clones, 85% to 90% of which appear only once. The CDR3 is 11 residues long. The germline V gene encodes CDR1 MNHEY and CDR2 SMNVEV (reference sequence). With 2 bases clipped from V and 12 bases from J, the junction kept 2 bases outside the gene matches. Collection occurred without any documented infections or immune events in donors. The chain has TRBV27 and TRBJ2-3; 7 bases are shared with TRBD2. This TCR was sampled from a person between 18 and 70 years old in good health. Sequenced sample: blood. The chain's CDR3 is CASSLRGDQYF. The DNA for the CDR3 is TGTGCCAGCAGTTTACGGGGGGATCAGTATTTT.